The next 30 T cell receptor beta chains were all read from a single sample in a study of blood T cell repertoires in COVID-19. The assay was immunoSEQ multiplex PCR, and TCRdb's table has in-frame clones only and misses some. Here the sample spans over 45,000 clones, 70% to 90% being singletons. The sample taken for sequencing was peripheral blood. The receptors derive from a human donor in a cohort sampled during active COVID-19.

V gene TRBV3-1 (or the pseudogene TRBV3-2) combines with J gene TRBJ2-7, with TRBD2 matching over 11 bases. Looked up from germline, CDR1 is LGHDT and CDR2 is YNNKEL (reference sequence). V shed 4 bases and J 4 bases; nucleotides not matched to a gene: 9. The CDR3 contains 16 residues. CDR3 amino acids: CASSPLGSGGGYEQYF. The CDR3 nucleotides read TGTGCCAGCAGCCCCCTTGGTAGCGGGGGGGGATACGAGCAGTACTTC.

This clone was seen only once. The chain couples TRBV11-2 to TRBJ2-5, with a tentative D call TRBD1 (6 bases). Germline CDR1 SGHAT, CDR2 FQNNGV. V was pared by 5 bases and J by 0 bases, with 22 bases between. CDR3 size: 18 residues. For the CDR3, the DNA is TGTGCCAGCAGCCCCTGGCCGCGGGCAGGGGAGAACCAAGAGACCCAGTACTTC. Amino acids: CASSPWPRAGENQETQYF.

The chain is built from TRBV5-1 and TRBJ1-2; the D gene is possibly TRBD1 (5 bases). This CDR3 is 14 amino acids long. Germline V CDR1 and CDR2: SGHRS, YFSETQ. V was trimmed by 4 bases and J by 4 bases, leaving 14 bases between them. DNA of the CDR3: TGCGCCAGCAGCACGGGGGAGGGCGGCTATGGCTACACCTTC. Encoded protein: CASSTGEGGYGYTF.

The V call is TRBV15, the J call TRBJ2-7, with a tentative D call TRBD2 (6 bases). Germline-derived CDR1 and CDR2 are LNHNV and YYDKDF (reference sequence). The CDR3 runs to 15 residues. V was pared by 9 bases and J by 4 bases, with 22 bases between. The CDR3 nucleotides read TGTGCCACTGACATCACGGAGGGGCCAGATTACGAGCAGTACTTC. Amino acid sequence: CATDITEGPDYEQYF. Full variable domain (outside the CDR3, taken from reference TRBV15 and TRBJ2-7): DAMVIQNPRYQVTQFGKPVTLSCSQTLNHNVMYWYQQKSSQAPKLLFHYYDKDFNNEADTPDNFQSRRPNTSFCFLDIRSPGLGDTAMYLCATDITEGPDYEQYFGPGTRLTVT.

This chain joins TRBV5-5 and TRBJ1-2; tentatively, D is TRBD1 (5 bases). The length of the CDR3 is 14 residues. The germline V gene encodes CDR1 SGHKS and CDR2 YYEKEE (reference sequence). Trimming pared 1 base from V and 3 bases from J, leaving 10 bases between. The CDR3 DNA reads as TGTGCCAGCAGCTTGCCCAGGGTGGACTATGGCTACACCTTC. Translation gives CASSLPRVDYGYTF.

The V call is TRBV5-6, the J call TRBJ1-4; D remains ambiguous. This CDR3 spans 14 amino acids. Trimming took off 1 base at V and 8 bases at J, with 12 bases between the two ends. Germline assignment: CDR1 SGHDT and CDR2 YYEEEE. Here the CDR3 DNA reads TGTGCCAGCAGCTTGTCCGGGAGGAGGGAAAAACTGTTTTTT. Its protein product is CASSLSGRREKLFF.

The gene calls are TRBV3-1 (or the pseudogene TRBV3-2) and TRBJ2-5; unclear D gene. The V end lost 2 bases, the J end lost 5 bases, and 9 bases lay between the germline ends. Germline values: CDR1 LGHDT, CDR2 YNNKEL (reference sequence). CDR3 length equals 13 residues. CDR3 in DNA: TGTGCCAGCAGCCAATCTACCCCCGAGACCCAGTACTTC. It yields the protein CASSQSTPETQYF.

V gene TRBV10-3 combines with J gene TRBJ2-5, with TRBD1 matching over 10 bases. The germline gives CDR1 ENHRY, CDR2 SYGVKD. The CDR3 runs to 15 residues. The V and J ends lost 7 bases and 4 bases, in that order; junction bases with no gene match: 9. The CDR3, as DNA: TGTGCCATCACCAAGGGACAGGGGAAGGGAGAGACCCAGTACTTC. Protein product: CAITKGQGKGETQYF.

CDR3 in DNA: TGTGCCAGCAGTTACGGAGGACCCCTCCACTTT. Residues: CASSYGGPLHF. J is TRBJ1-6 and V is TRBV6-2 or TRBV6-3; D gene unclear. The CDR3 has 11 residues. V lost 2 bases and J 12 bases, leaving 5 bases between the germline ends. Germline-derived CDR1 and CDR2 are MNHEY and SVGEGT.

This chain uses TRBV7-2 with TRBJ2-3, with D perhaps TRBD2 (7 bases). This CDR3 is 16 amino acids long. The V end lost 2 bases, the J end lost 6 bases, and 18 bases lay between the germline ends. Germline-derived CDR1 and CDR2 are SGHTA and FQGNSA. The CDR3 protein is CASSLSSRGRRDTQYF. CDR3 nucleotide sequence: TGTGCCAGCAGCTTATCGTCGCGGGGGCGAAGGGATACGCAGTATTTT.

This sequence joins TRBV27 and TRBJ1-1, with TRBD1 matching over 10 bases. CDR3 length equals 15 residues. Per germline, CDR1 MNHEY and CDR2 SMNVEV (reference sequence). V lost 5 bases and J lost 5; bases outside the gene matches: 8. The CDR3 loop is CASSPRQGARTEAFF. Here the CDR3 DNA reads TGTGCCAGCAGTCCCCGACAGGGGGCAAGGACTGAAGCTTTCTTT.

The chain recombines TRBV7-2 with TRBJ1-2, with unresolved D. This CDR3 is built from 14 residues. Trimming took 5 bases from V and 4 from J, leaving 14 bases between them. Germline CDR1 is SGHTA and CDR2 is FQGNSA. The CDR3 is CASSTEPRTYGYTF. The CDR3 DNA reads TGTGCCAGCAGCACAGAACCCCGTACCTATGGCTACACCTTC.

The chain links TRBV5-6 to TRBJ1-5; 11 bases line up with TRBD1. After removal of 2 bases from V and 1 base from J, the junction contained 2 bases not matched to a gene. CDR3 length: 16 residues. CDR1 and CDR2 (germline): SGHDT, YYEEEE. This CDR3 reads CASSLGQGASNQPQHF. The DNA of the CDR3 is TGTGCCAGCAGCTTAGGACAGGGGGCGAGCAATCAGCCCCAGCATTTT.

The chain links TRBV4-3 to TRBJ2-1; TRBD1 aligns across 8 bases. J was trimmed by 5 bases and V by 4 bases; bases with no gene match: 10. The CDR3 contains 16 residues. Germline CDR1 is LGHNA and CDR2 is YSLEER. The CDR3 region is CASSPPGDRPDNEQFF. For the CDR3, the DNA is TGCGCCAGCAGCCCGCCCGGGGACAGGCCCGACAATGAGCAGTTCTTC.

This chain connects TRBV10-3 to TRBJ2-7; possibly TRBD1 for D (6 bases). Trimming took 0 bases from V and 4 from J, leaving 13 bases between them. CDR1 ENHRY and CDR2 SYGVKD come from the germline V gene. The CDR3 has 15 residues. This CDR3 reads CAISESQGKWYEQYF. DNA for the CDR3: TGTGCCATCAGTGAGTCGCAGGGGAAGTGGTACGAGCAGTACTTC.

The genes are TRBV18 and TRBJ2-5; TRBD2 is a possible D gene (6 bases). The CDR3 has 16 amino acids. CDR1 is KGHSH and CDR2 is LQKENI in the germline V gene. V was trimmed by 5 bases and J by 1 base, leaving 17 bases between them. The CDR3 DNA reads as TGTGCCAGCTCAACGGACTATCGTGGGGTCCAAGAGACCCAGTACTTC. It codes for CASSTDYRGVQETQYF.

The chain employs TRBV2 and TRBJ2-7; 9 positions agree with TRBD1. V gave up 3 bases and J gave up 6 bases; unmatched junction bases: 6. The CDR3 contains 14 residues. From germline, CDR1 is SNHLY and CDR2 FYNNEI. DNA for the CDR3: TGTGCCAGCAGTGAGGGGGACAGGGTGAGCGAGCAGTACTTC. Its protein product is CASSEGDRVSEQYF.

This chain joins TRBV7-8 and TRBJ2-2, with 7 bases fitting TRBD1. Germline-derived CDR1 and CDR2 are SGHVS and FQNEAQ. V dropped 4 bases and J dropped 1; count of bases not matched to a gene: 6. This CDR3 is built from 16 residues. This CDR3 is CASSSRRTGNTGELFF. The CDR3 nucleotides are TGTGCCAGCAGCTCCAGAAGGACAGGGAACACCGGGGAGCTGTTTTTT.

V and J are TRBV19 and TRBJ1-1; TRBD1 might be the D (6 bases). The CDR3 loop spans 14 amino acids. Germline V CDR1 and CDR2: LNHDA, SQIVND (reference sequence). The V gene lost 3 bases and the J gene lost 4 bases, with 12 bases spanning the gap. CDR3 nucleotide sequence: TGTGCCAGTAGTATCCAGGGGCTGTTCACTGAAGCTTTCTTT. Protein: CASSIQGLFTEAFF.

This chain uses TRBV5-5 with TRBJ2-7, with D perhaps TRBD1 (5 bases). This CDR3 has 15 amino acids. Trimming left V 4 bases short and J 3 bases short, with 17 bases between. Germline CDR1 reads SGHKS; CDR2 reads YYEKEE (reference sequence). CDR3 loop: CASSLGPLVDYEQYF. CDR3 nucleotides: TGTGCCAGCAGCCTGGGGCCCCTGGTCGACTACGAGCAGTACTTC.

The chain couples TRBV6-2 or TRBV6-3 to TRBJ2-2; weak D call: TRBD1 (5 bases). This CDR3 has 17 residues. Germline-derived CDR1 and CDR2 are MNHEY and SVGEGT. V was pared by 5 bases and J by 2 bases, with 18 bases between. The CDR3 nucleotides are TGTGCCAGCAGTCCCCCGTGGGGCTATGCAAACACCGGGGAGCTGTTTTTT. Its translation is CASSPPWGYANTGELFF.

The V gene is TRBV7-9, the J gene TRBJ2-7, with D unresolved. The V gene's germline CDR1 is SEHNR and CDR2 FQNEAQ (reference sequence). This CDR3 is 11 amino acids long. The germline V and J ends were trimmed by 5 bases and 3 bases, with 5 bases remaining between them. The CDR3 DNA reads TGTGCCAGCAGCCTAAACTACGAGCAGTACTTC. This gives the protein CASSLNYEQYF.

The table lists this clone with a count of one. The gene calls are TRBV2 and TRBJ2-7, with D perhaps matching TRBD2 (7 bases). Trimming took off 7 bases at V and 1 base at J, with 14 bases between the two ends. The germline CDR1 and CDR2 sequences are SNHLY and FYNNEI. The CDR3 contains 14 residues. The DNA for the CDR3 is TGTGCCAGCACTGCAGGGAGGGGGTCCTACGAGCAGTACTTC. It translates to CASTAGRGSYEQYF.

This clone has only one observation. This chain connects TRBV10-3 to TRBJ2-7; TRBD1 agrees at 7 bases. The trim removed 5 bases at V and 2 bases at J, leaving 6 bases unmatched. The germline V gene has CDR1 ENHRY and CDR2 SYGVKD. The CDR3 is 14 amino acids. The CDR3 nucleotides are TGTGCCATCAGTAACGGACAGGCCACCTACGAGCAGTACTTC. This translates into CAISNGQATYEQYF.

This clone appeared a few times. The V call is TRBV11-2, the J call TRBJ2-7; tentative D call: TRBD1 (5 bases). V lost 6 bases to trimming and J lost 6 bases, with 15 bases between them. The CDR3 sequence is 13 residues long. Germline CDR1 is SGHAT and CDR2 is FQNNGV. CDR3 protein: CASRVTGPGEQYF. The CDR3 DNA is TGTGCCAGCAGGGTAACAGGTCCGGGCGAGCAGTACTTC.

V usage is TRBV5-5 and J usage is TRBJ1-5; D possibly corresponds to TRBD1 (5 bases). Between the trimmed V and J ends, which lost 0 bases and 4 bases, there was a span of 8 bases. CDR1 is SGHKS, CDR2 YYEKEE, per germline (reference sequence). This CDR3 spans 14 amino acids. The CDR3 sequence: CASSLGRGNQPQHF. CDR3 DNA: TGTGCCAGCAGCTTGGGACGGGGGAATCAGCCCCAGCATTTT.

This clone has a handful of counts. The gene calls are TRBV28 and TRBJ1-1; 9 nucleotides match TRBD1. V gave up 5 bases and J gave up 3 bases; unmatched junction bases: 4. The CDR3 spans 14 residues. Germline V gene data show CDR1 as MDHEN and CDR2 as SYDVKM. Written as DNA, the CDR3 is TGTGCCAGCAGTCGGACAGGGGTCGACACTGAAGCTTTCTTT. Translated, it gives CASSRTGVDTEAFF.

V usage is TRBV7-9 and J usage is TRBJ2-1; 8 bases match TRBD1. J gave up 6 bases and V 3 bases, and 10 bases lay outside the gene matches. The CDR3 is 16 residues long. Germline-derived CDR1 and CDR2 are SEHNR and FQNEAQ (reference sequence). CDR3 bases: TGTGCCAGCAGCTTTTTGTGGGGACAGGCTCCCAATGAGCAGTTCTTC. Its protein product is CASSFLWGQAPNEQFF.

The chain combines TRBV5-5 with TRBJ2-7; the D gene is possibly TRBD1 (6 bases). The V end was cut by 1 base, the J end by 4 bases, with 9 bases between. Germline loops: CDR1 SGHKS, CDR2 YYEKEE (reference sequence). The CDR3 totals 13 residues. CDR3 sequence reads: CASSLNRGYEQYF. CDR3 sequence (DNA): TGTGCCAGCAGCTTGAATAGGGGGTACGAGCAGTACTTC. Full variable domain (remainder filled in from reference TRBV5-5 and TRBJ2-7): DAGVTQSPTHLIKTRGQQVTLRCSPISGHKSVSWYQQVLGQGPQFIFQYYEKEERGRGNFPDRFSARQFPNYSSELNVNALLLGDSALYLCASSLNRGYEQYFGPGTRLTVT.

This chain links TRBV10-3 with TRBJ1-6; 10 positions agree with TRBD1. The CDR3 has 15 amino acids. The V gene's germline CDR1 is ENHRY and CDR2 SYGVKD. J gave up 7 bases and V 3 bases, and 3 bases lay outside the gene matches. CDR3 loop: CAISESGQGNSPLHF. CDR3 in DNA: TGTGCCATCAGTGAATCGGGACAGGGGAATTCACCCCTCCACTTT.